The 27 T cell receptor beta chains given below trace back to one sample, sequenced in a study of T-cell reconstitution after alpha-beta-depleted transplantation in children. Preparation of the TCRbeta library involved a method that used unique molecular identifiers. Using its own MiXCR run on the PCR reads, TCRdb lists one record per CDR3 protein. The data contain about 460,000 distinct CDR3 sequences, 9.5% to 12% of them singletons. Here the sequenced sample was PBMCs, mostly from graft donor cells, taken 180 days after TCRalphabeta/CD19-depleted stem cell transplant. Source of these receptors: a female patient under 10 years old who had a stem cell transplant for aplastic anemia, so the T cells may come from the graft donor.

The CDR3 protein is CASSARGRIYNSPLHF. CDR3 sequence (DNA): TGTGCCAGCAGTGCCCGGGGACGGATCTATAATTCACCCCTCCACTTT. The rearrangement links TRBV6-1 to TRBJ1-6, with a tentative D call TRBD1 (5 bases). The CDR3 is made up of 16 amino acids. V lost 4 bases and J 3 bases, leaving 13 bases between the germline ends. The V gene's germline CDR1 is MNHNS and CDR2 SASEGT.

This clonotype has ten or more counts. The chain has TRBV12-3 or TRBV12-4 and TRBJ2-7; D possibly corresponds to TRBD1 (6 bases). Trimming shortened V by 4 bases and J by 4 bases, and 17 bases separated the two germline ends. There are 15 residues in the CDR3. CDR3 bases: TGTGCCAGCAGTTATGTCCAGGGGACCCCTTACGAGCAGTACTTC. Its protein is CASSYVQGTPYEQYF.

The V gene is TRBV4-3, the J gene TRBJ2-3; D not resolved. Germline loops: CDR1 LGHNA, CDR2 YSLEER. Trimming took off 0 bases at V and 6 bases at J, with 13 bases between the two ends. The CDR3 has 15 residues. The CDR3 region has the DNA TGCGCCAGCAGCCAAGAGGGTAGGTCAGAGGATACGCAGTATTTT. Translating gives CASSQEGRSEDTQYF.

This chain links TRBV5-1 with TRBJ1-1; D call uncertain. The CDR3 totals 14 residues. V lost 0 bases and J 3 bases, leaving 9 bases between the germline ends. CDR1 is SGHRS, CDR2 YFSETQ, per germline. CDR3: CASSLAAGYTEAFF. CDR3 sequence (DNA): TGCGCCAGCAGCTTGGCGGCGGGGTACACTGAAGCTTTCTTT. Full variable domain (missing parts from reference TRBV5-1 and TRBJ1-1): KAGVTQTPRYLIKTRGQQVTLSCSPISGHRSVSWYQQTPGQGLQFLFEYFSETQRNKGNFPGRFSGRQFSNSRSEMNVSTLELGDSALYLCASSLAAGYTEAFFGQGTRLTVV.

The sample holds a few counts of this clonotype. The rearrangement joins TRBV3-1 to TRBJ2-3, with 10 bases matching TRBD2. CDR3 length: 16 residues. The V segment lost 1 base and the J segment 6 bases; nucleotides outside the gene matches: 7. Germline CDR1 reads LGHDT; CDR2 reads YNNKEL (reference sequence). CDR3 nucleotides: TGTGCCAGCAGCCAAGGGGCTAGCGGGAGTAGGGATACGCAGTATTTT. The encoded protein is CASSQGASGSRDTQYF.

The rearrangement uses TRBV12-3 or TRBV12-4 and TRBJ1-1; tentatively, D is TRBD1 (6 bases). Trimming took off 0 bases at V and 2 bases at J, with 10 bases between the two ends. The CDR3 is 15 amino acids. The CDR3 here is CASSLALQGNTEAFF. DNA of the CDR3: TGTGCCAGCAGTTTAGCGCTACAGGGTAACACTGAAGCTTTCTTT.

This chain links TRBV14 with TRBJ2-4; no firm D call. The CDR3 is made up of 16 amino acids. V lost 1 base and J lost 3, with 13 bases in between. The germline V gene encodes CDR1 SGHDN and CDR2 FVKESK. In DNA, the CDR3 is TGTGCCAGCAGCCAAGCAGGTAGCTTTGGCAAAAACATTCAGTACTTC. Its protein is CASSQAGSFGKNIQYF.

This clonotype came up a few times. The chain joins TRBV20-1 to TRBJ2-1, with D unclear. CDR3 length: 15 amino acids. Germline V gene lookup returns CDR1 DFQATT and CDR2 SNEGSKA (reference sequence). Between the trimmed V and J ends, which lost 0 bases and 4 bases, there was a span of 13 bases. In DNA form, the CDR3 reads TGCAGTGCTAGAGATGTACGGTTAGAATACAATGAGCAGTTCTTC. Protein product: CSARDVRLEYNEQFF.

This clonotype has more than one count but fewer than ten. This chain links TRBV6-2 or TRBV6-3 with TRBJ1-1; D is uncertain. The CDR3 sequence is 16 residues long. Trimming took off 0 bases at V and 5 bases at J, with 16 bases between the two ends. The V gene's germline CDR1 is MNHEY and CDR2 SVGEGT. The CDR3 DNA follows: TGTGCCAGCAGTTACTCGAGACGTCTCCCCGGAACTGAAGCTTTCTTT. The encoded protein is CASSYSRRLPGTEAFF.

Only a few counts were recorded for this clonotype. The chain recombines TRBV28 with TRBJ2-3; perhaps TRBD1 as D (6 bases). V shed 7 bases and J shed 0 bases, with 14 bases lying between them. The CDR3 is 15 residues long. Germline CDR1 reads MDHEN; CDR2 reads SYDVKM. This CDR3 is CASIRDRPSTDTQYF. The CDR3 bases are TGTGCCAGCATTAGAGACAGGCCGAGCACAGATACGCAGTATTTT.

This clonotype was seen only a few times. The chain employs TRBV28 and TRBJ2-3, with 7 bases matching TRBD1. The trim removed 5 bases at V and 2 bases at J, leaving 10 bases unmatched. The CDR3 contains 16 residues. The germline V gene has CDR1 MDHEN and CDR2 SYDVKM. The CDR3 is CASSPTPGQVTDTQYF. CDR3 nucleotides: TGTGCCAGCAGTCCCACCCCCGGACAGGTCACAGATACGCAGTATTTT.

V is TRBV6-1 and J is TRBJ1-2; 7 bases map to TRBD1. The CDR3 totals 15 residues. After removal of 4 bases from V and 2 bases from J, the junction contained 7 bases not matched to a gene. Germline loops: CDR1 MNHNS, CDR2 SASEGT. This chain's CDR3 is CASSGGLTGNYGYTF. CDR3 nucleotides: TGTGCCAGCAGTGGGGGATTGACAGGGAACTATGGCTACACCTTC.

In its sample, this clonotype was seen a few times. This chain uses TRBV18 with TRBJ2-7, with D tentatively TRBD1 (6 bases). With 6 bases removed from V and 2 bases from J, the gap between germline ends came to 8 bases. Germline-derived CDR1 and CDR2 are KGHSH and LQKENI. The CDR3 sequence is 12 residues long. CDR3 in DNA: TGTGCCAGCTCCGACAGGCCCTACGAGCAGTACGTC. Its protein is CASSDRPYEQYV.

This clonotype has more than one count but fewer than ten. The V and J genes are TRBV18 and TRBJ2-4; D gene unclear. The CDR3 is made up of 13 amino acids. Germline assignment: CDR1 KGHSH and CDR2 LQKENI. The V end lost 7 bases, the J end lost 8 bases, and 15 bases lay between the germline ends. The DNA for the CDR3 is TGTGCCAGCTGCGACCAGGCTGAGGACATTCAGTACTTC. Translation gives CASCDQAEDIQYF. Based on the CDR3 plus reference TRBV18 and TRBJ2-4, the full variable domain is NAGVMQNPRHLVRRRGQEARLRCSPMKGHSHVYWYRQLPEEGLKFMVYLQKENIIDESGMPKERFSAEFPKEGPSILRIQQVVRGDSAAYFCASCDQAEDIQYFGAGTRLSVL.

The chain uses TRBV20-1 and TRBJ2-7; D possibly uses TRBD1 or TRBD2 (6 bases each). The V and J ends lost 3 bases and 2 bases respectively, with 8 bases between them. Germline V gives CDR1 DFQATT, CDR2 SNEGSKA (reference sequence). CDR3 length equals 12 residues. The CDR3 DNA reads as TGCAGTGCTAGTGGGGGGCCCTACGAGCAGTACTTC. This gives the protein CSASGGPYEQYF.

Many counts were recorded for this clonotype. J is TRBJ2-1 and V is TRBV7-2; D is undetermined. Looked up from germline, CDR1 is SGHTA and CDR2 is FQGNSA. V shed 2 bases and J shed 8 bases, with 7 bases lying between them. The length of the CDR3 is 12 residues. CDR3 nucleotides: TGTGCCAGCAGCTTAAGTACCTATGAGCAGTTCTTC. This encodes CASSLSTYEQFF.

The DNA of the CDR3 is TGTGCCAGCAGCCCGAGGGACAGGGTCAACAATGAGCAGTTCTTC. Translation gives CASSPRDRVNNEQFF. The rearrangement links TRBV7-8 to TRBJ2-1; 9 nucleotides line up with TRBD1. Germline V gives CDR1 SGHVS, CDR2 FQNEAQ. The CDR3 runs to 15 residues. The V segment lost 5 bases and the J segment 5 bases; nucleotides outside the gene matches: 7. Complete variable domain (other parts from reference TRBV7-8 and TRBJ2-1): GAGVSQSPRYKVAKRGQDVALRCDPISGHVSLFWYQQALGQGPEFLTYFQNEAQLDKSGLPSDRFFAERPEGSVSTLKIQRTQQEDSAVYLCASSPRDRVNNEQFFGPGTRLTVL.

In this sample, this clonotype turned up many times. The chain carries TRBV9 and TRBJ2-1, with TRBD2 matching 7 bases. The CDR3 runs to 15 residues. Looked up from germline, CDR1 is SGDLS and CDR2 is YYNGEE. V was clipped by 3 bases and J by 7 bases; unmatched bases: 10. This CDR3 is CASSGVTGGTNEQFF. The CDR3 nucleotides are TGTGCCAGCAGCGGAGTAACGGGAGGTACGAATGAGCAGTTCTTC.

This clonotype came up a few times. V gene TRBV7-9 combines with J gene TRBJ1-2; D unresolved. Germline assignment: CDR1 SEHNR and CDR2 FQNEAQ (reference sequence). The CDR3 covers 11 residues. Trimming took 3 bases from V and 7 from J, leaving 6 bases between them. The CDR3 is CASSFLSGYTF. CDR3 sequence (DNA): TGTGCCAGCAGCTTTCTTAGTGGCTACACCTTC.

This rearrangement joins TRBV7-8 to TRBJ2-5; D uncertain. The CDR3 is made up of 12 amino acids. Germline CDR1 is SGHVS and CDR2 is FQNEAQ. The V end lost 2 bases, the J end lost 4 bases, and 5 bases lay between the germline ends. The CDR3 loop reads CASSLYRETQYF. DNA of the CDR3: TGTGCCAGCAGCTTATATCGAGAGACCCAGTACTTC. The full variable domain, rest sourced from reference TRBV7-8 and TRBJ2-5, is GAGVSQSPRYKVAKRGQDVALRCDPISGHVSLFWYQQALGQGPEFLTYFQNEAQLDKSGLPSDRFFAERPEGSVSTLKIQRTQQEDSAVYLCASSLYRETQYFGPGTRLLVL.

The chain links TRBV20-1 to TRBJ2-1; D possibly corresponds to TRBD1 (6 bases). The CDR3 runs to 14 residues. Germline CDR1 reads DFQATT; CDR2 reads SNEGSKA (reference sequence). Trimming removed 3 bases from V and 5 bases from J, with 14 bases in between. The CDR3: CSASLQGRDNEQFF. The CDR3 DNA reads TGCAGTGCTAGTTTGCAGGGGCGTGACAATGAGCAGTTCTTC.

The V and J genes are TRBV12-3 or TRBV12-4 and TRBJ2-1; unclear D gene. CDR3 length: 12 amino acids. The V end was cut by 6 bases, the J end by 7 bases, with 10 bases between. CDR3 region: CASRRPSNEQFF. CDR3 sequence (DNA): TGTGCCAGCAGACGGCCCAGTAATGAGCAGTTCTTC.

The table lists this clonotype with many counts. The chain links TRBV4-3 to TRBJ2-7; 8 bases agree with TRBD2. The V segment lost 2 bases and the J segment 2 bases; nucleotides outside the gene matches: 5. Germline V gene sequence: CDR1 LGHNA, CDR2 YSLEER. CDR3 length equals 15 residues. CDR3 sequence reads: CASSQFPGGAYEQYV. The CDR3 DNA follows: TGCGCCAGCAGCCAATTCCCGGGGGGGGCCTACGAGCAGTACGTC.

This clonotype was recorded at least ten times. The chain combines TRBV7-9 with TRBJ1-4; D might be TRBD1 (6 bases). From germline, CDR1 is SEHNR and CDR2 FQNEAQ (reference sequence). The V and J ends lost 5 bases and 6 bases respectively, with 10 bases between them. This CDR3 comprises 13 residues. CDR3 sequence: CASSPTGDEKLFF. The DNA for the CDR3 is TGTGCCAGCAGCCCGACAGGCGATGAAAAACTGTTTTTT.

This clonotype was seen a handful of times. The rearrangement joins TRBV7-2 to TRBJ2-5; no firm D call. The length of the CDR3 is 13 residues. CDR1 and CDR2 from the germline V gene are SGHTA and FQGNSA. V shed 1 base and J shed 5 bases, with 8 bases lying between them. As DNA, the CDR3 is TGTGCCAGCAGCTTAGTTTACTCCGAGACCCAGTACTTC. This encodes CASSLVYSETQYF.

This clonotype was counted only a few times. The chain combines TRBV5-8 with TRBJ1-2; no clear D. Between the trimmed V and J ends, which lost 1 base and 6 bases, there was a span of 10 bases. The germline V gene encodes CDR1 SGHTS and CDR2 YDEGEE. This CDR3 region has 13 residues. The CDR3 protein is CASSLPGLDGYTF. The DNA of the CDR3 is TGTGCCAGCAGCTTGCCAGGATTGGATGGCTACACCTTC.

V usage is TRBV29-1 and J usage is TRBJ2-7; 8 bases line up with TRBD1. Germline assignment: CDR1 SQVTM and CDR2 ANQGSEA. CDR3 size: 16 residues. J gave up 4 bases and V 0 bases, and 11 bases lay outside the gene matches. The CDR3 loop reads CSVEERDRGVDYEQYF. Here the CDR3 DNA reads TGCAGCGTTGAAGAGCGCGACAGGGGCGTTGATTACGAGCAGTACTTC.